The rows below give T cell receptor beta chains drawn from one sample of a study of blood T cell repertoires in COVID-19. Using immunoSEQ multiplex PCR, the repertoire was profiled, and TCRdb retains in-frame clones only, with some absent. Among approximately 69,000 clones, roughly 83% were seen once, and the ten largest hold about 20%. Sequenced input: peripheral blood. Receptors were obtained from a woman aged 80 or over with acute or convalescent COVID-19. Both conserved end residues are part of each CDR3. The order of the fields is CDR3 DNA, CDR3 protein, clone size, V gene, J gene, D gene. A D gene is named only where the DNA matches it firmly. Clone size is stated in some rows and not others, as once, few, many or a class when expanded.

TGTGCCAGTAGTAGCGGCCCCTACAATGAGCAGTTCTTC	CASSSGPYNEQFF	.	TRBV19	TRBJ2-1	.
TGTGCCAGCAGCGCGACCGGGACTAGGACTTCCGAGCAGTACTTC	CASSATGTRTSEQYF	.	TRBV9	TRBJ2-7	TRBD2
TGTGCCAGTAGTACAAAAGGGGTCAGGGACACTGAAGCTTTCTTT	CASSTKGVRDTEAFF	few	TRBV19	TRBJ1-1	.
TGTGCCAGCAGTGATAAGGGGGACACAGATACGCAGTATTTT	CASSDKGDTDTQYF	.	TRBV2	TRBJ2-3	.
TGTGCCAGCAGTCCCAAGAGCAGGGGGCGCGGTGAAAAACTGTTTTTT	CASSPKSRGRGEKLFF	.	TRBV28	TRBJ1-4	TRBD1
TGTGCCAGCAGCCGAACAGGGGGGTATAGCAATCAGCCCCAGCATTTT	CASSRTGGYSNQPQHF	.	TRBV7-9	TRBJ1-5	TRBD1
TGTGCCACCAGTGAAAGGGGCGGTCAGCCCCAGCATTTT	CATSERGGQPQHF	.	TRBV24-1	TRBJ1-5	.
TGTGCCACCAGTGGGCTAGCGGGAAGTTACAATGAGCAGTTCTTC	CATSGLAGSYNEQFF	.	TRBV24-1	TRBJ2-1	TRBD2
TGTGCTAGTGACGCTAGCGGGAATGAGCAGTTCTTC	CASDASGNEQFF	.	TRBV12-5	TRBJ2-1	TRBD2
TGCGCCAGCAGTGAGTCACTGTCAGAGACCCAGTACTTC	CASSESLSETQYF	once	TRBV10-1	TRBJ2-5	.
TGTGCCAGCACGGACAGGGGTTACAATGAGCAGTTCTTC	CASTDRGYNEQFF	.	TRBV6-5	TRBJ2-1	TRBD1
TGTGCCAGCAGCTTTGACAGGGGCACTGAAGCTTTCTTT	CASSFDRGTEAFF	.	TRBV11-1	TRBJ1-1	TRBD1
TGTGCCAGCAGCTTAGAAGTCCCAGGGCAAGATGGCTACACCTTC	CASSLEVPGQDGYTF	few	TRBV7-9	TRBJ1-2	.
TGTGCCAGCTCACCAGACGGGGTTGCCAGTGGCTACACCTTC	CASSPDGVASGYTF	once	TRBV18	TRBJ1-2	.
TGCGCCAGCAGCTTGGTCTCCCGCAAGAGCGATGAGCAGTTCTTC	CASSLVSRKSDEQFF	.	TRBV5-1	TRBJ2-1	.
TGTGCCAGCAGCGCCGGGACAGGGGGTTTGTATGGCTACACCTTC	CASSAGTGGLYGYTF	.	TRBV2	TRBJ1-2	TRBD1
TGTGCCAGCAGCCCCGGGACACCCACAGATACGCAGTATTTT	CASSPGTPTDTQYF	.	TRBV5-6	TRBJ2-3	.
TGTGCTAGTGGTTTGGTCGTTGGGGAGAATCAGCCCCAGCATTTT	CASGLVVGENQPQHF	.	TRBV12-5	TRBJ1-5	.
TGTGCCAGTAGTTCTCGGACTAGCGGGAAATACAATGAGCAGTTCTTC	CASSSRTSGKYNEQFF	few	TRBV19	TRBJ2-1	TRBD2
TGCGCCAGCAGCTTGGTGACAGGGGGATCTGTGGCCAACGTCCTGACTTTC	CASSLVTGGSVANVLTF	.	TRBV5-1	TRBJ2-6	TRBD1
TGTGCCAGTAGTCCGTGGAGGGAAAGTCAGCATTTT	CASSPWRESQHF	.	TRBV19	TRBJ1-5	.
TGCGCCAGCAGCACCGGACAGGGTAACACTGAAGCTTTCTTT	CASSTGQGNTEAFF	few	TRBV5-1	TRBJ1-1	TRBD1
TGCAGCGTTGCCCCCCGGGCCTACGAGCAGTACTTC	CSVAPRAYEQYF	.	TRBV29-1	TRBJ2-7	.
TGTGCCAGCAGCGTAGGTCTAGCGGGAGATGAGCAGTACTTC	CASSVGLAGDEQYF	few	TRBV9	TRBJ2-7	TRBD2
TGTGCCTGGGGTATAGCGGGAGGTCGGGAGCAGTACTTC	CAWGIAGGREQYF	.	TRBV30	TRBJ2-7	TRBD2
TGCGCCAGCAGCTTGGTTGCAGGAGGAAATTCACCCCTCCACTTT	CASSLVAGGNSPLHF	once	TRBV5-1	TRBJ1-6	.
TGTGCCAGCAGCTTTAGGGGGATTACCGGGGAGCTGTTTTTT	CASSFRGITGELFF	.	TRBV5-4	TRBJ2-2	.
TGTGCCAGCAGCTTGGTACAGGGTCTAACCGGGGAGCTGTTTTTT	CASSLVQGLTGELFF	.	TRBV5-4	TRBJ2-2	.
TGTGCCAGCAGAGCAGGGGGCCCCGGGGAGCTGTTTTTT	CASRAGGPGELFF	.	TRBV11-1	TRBJ2-2	TRBD1
TGTGCCAGCAGTCCCGGACAGCGAGTAACGAATCAGCCCCAGCATTTT	CASSPGQRVTNQPQHF	.	TRBV27	TRBJ1-5	.
TGTGCCTGGAGTGTAAAACAGGGCAGGTTGAACACTGAAGCTTTCTTT	CAWSVKQGRLNTEAFF	.	TRBV30	TRBJ1-1	.
TGTGCCAGCAGTGAGGGGGCAGGGGGCGGCTATGGCTACACCTTC	CASSEGAGGGYGYTF	.	TRBV6-1	TRBJ1-2	TRBD1